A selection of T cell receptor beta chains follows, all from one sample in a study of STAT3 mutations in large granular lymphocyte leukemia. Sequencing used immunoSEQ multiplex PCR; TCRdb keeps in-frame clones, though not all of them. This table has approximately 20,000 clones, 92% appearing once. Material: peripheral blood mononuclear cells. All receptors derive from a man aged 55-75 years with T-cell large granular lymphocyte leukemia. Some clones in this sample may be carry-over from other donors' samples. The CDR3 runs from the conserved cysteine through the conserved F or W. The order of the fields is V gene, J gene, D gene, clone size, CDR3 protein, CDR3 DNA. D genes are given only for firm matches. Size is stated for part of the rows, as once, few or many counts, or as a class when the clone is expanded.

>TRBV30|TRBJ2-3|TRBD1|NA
CAGTRTGGADTQYF
TGTGCCGGCACCCGGACAGGGGGAGCAGATACGCAGTATTTT
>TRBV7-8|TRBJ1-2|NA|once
CASSQDGTYGYTF
TGTGCCAGCAGCCAGGACGGTACTTATGGCTACACCTTC
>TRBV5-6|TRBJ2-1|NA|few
CASSLLRVTYNEQFF
TGTGCCAGCAGCTTGCTCCGGGTAACGTACAATGAGCAGTTCTTC
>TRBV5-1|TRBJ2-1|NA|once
CASSFSGKGNEQFF
TGCGCCAGCAGCTTCTCAGGCAAGGGGAATGAGCAGTTCTTC
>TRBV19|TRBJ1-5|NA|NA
CASSRGQYQPQHF
TGTGCCAGTAGTAGAGGTCAGTATCAGCCCCAGCATTTT
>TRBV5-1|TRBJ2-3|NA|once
CASSLGRAPDTQYF
TGCGCCAGCAGCTTGGGCCGGGCGCCAGATACGCAGTATTTT
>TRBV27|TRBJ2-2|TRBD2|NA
CASRFASGRVPTGELFF
TGTGCCAGCAGATTCGCTAGCGGGAGGGTTCCCACCGGGGAGCTGTTTTTT
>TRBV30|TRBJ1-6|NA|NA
CAWSSFRGRNSPLHF
TGTGCCTGGAGTAGTTTCAGGGGTAGAAATTCACCCCTCCACTTT
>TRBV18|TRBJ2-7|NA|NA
CASSPLHSSYEQYF
TGTGCCAGCTCACCCCTTCACAGCTCCTACGAGCAGTACTTC
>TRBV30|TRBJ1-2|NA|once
CAWSPKGDGGYTF
TGTGCCTGGAGTCCCAAGGGGGATGGTGGCTACACCTTC
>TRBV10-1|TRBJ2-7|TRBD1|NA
CASIRQGIFSYEQYF
TGCGCCAGCATCAGACAGGGGATTTTCTCCTACGAGCAGTACTTC
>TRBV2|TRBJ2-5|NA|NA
CASSVSLALTWAQYF
TGTGCCAGCAGTGTGAGTCTAGCGCTGACCTGGGCCCAGTACTTC
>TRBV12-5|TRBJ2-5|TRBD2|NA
CASTGLADETQYF
TGTGCTAGTACCGGACTAGCGGACGAGACCCAGTACTTC
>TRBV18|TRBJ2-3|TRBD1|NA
CASSPRDRVTDTQYF
TGTGCCAGCTCACCCCGGGACAGGGTCACAGATACGCAGTATTTT
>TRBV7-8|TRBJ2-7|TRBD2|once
CASSLGGQLSSGDRYEQYF
TGTGCCAGCAGCTTAGGGGGCCAGCTGTCTAGCGGGGATCGCTACGAGCAGTACTTC
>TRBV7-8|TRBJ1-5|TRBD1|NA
CASSLGTGHTIGPQHF
TGTGCCAGCAGCTTAGGGACAGGTCACACTATCGGGCCCCAGCATTTT
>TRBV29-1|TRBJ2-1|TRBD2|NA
CSAEAGGGYNEQFF
TGCAGCGCCGAGGCGGGAGGGGGCTACAATGAGCAGTTCTTC
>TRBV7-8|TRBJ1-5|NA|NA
CASSTRILDQPQHF
TGTGCCAGCAGCACCCGGATCCTGGATCAGCCCCAGCATTTT
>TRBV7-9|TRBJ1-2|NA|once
CASSLVSGPRYGYTF
TGTGCCAGCAGCTTAGTAAGTGGGCCCCGCTATGGCTACACCTTC
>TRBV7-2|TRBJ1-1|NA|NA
CASSLVRQVNTEAFF
TGTGCCAGCAGCTTAGTCAGACAGGTGAACACTGAAGCTTTCTTT
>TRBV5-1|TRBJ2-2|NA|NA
CASSTEGTGELFF
TGCGCCAGCAGCACAGAGGGCACCGGGGAGCTGTTTTTT
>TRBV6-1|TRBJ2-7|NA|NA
CASSEVQLTSYEQYF
TGTGCCAGCAGTGAAGTACAGCTCACCTCCTACGAGCAGTACTTC
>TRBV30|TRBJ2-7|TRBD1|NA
CAWSGQGSGEQYF
TGTGCCTGGAGTGGACAGGGTTCGGGGGAGCAGTACTTC
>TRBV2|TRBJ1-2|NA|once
CASRADGYTF
TGTGCCAGCAGGGCGGATGGCTACACCTTC
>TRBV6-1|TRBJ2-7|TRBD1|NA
CASTIGGGQYF
TGTGCCAGCACCATAGGGGGCGGGCAGTACTTC
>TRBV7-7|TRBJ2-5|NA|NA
CASSLGQVGETQYF
TGTGCTAGCAGCTTAGGGCAGGTGGGAGAGACCCAGTACTTC
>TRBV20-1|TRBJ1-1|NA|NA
CSARLTERAFF
TGCAGTGCTAGATTAACCGAGCGAGCTTTCTTT
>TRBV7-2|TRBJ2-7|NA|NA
CASSQDGFLEQYF
TGTGCCAGCAGCCAAGACGGTTTTTTAGAGCAGTACTTC
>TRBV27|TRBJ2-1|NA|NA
CASSLSPLGTYNEQFF
TGTGCCAGCAGTTTATCACCCCTAGGGACCTACAATGAGCAGTTCTTC
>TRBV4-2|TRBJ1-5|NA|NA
CASSQDDANDQPQHF
TGTGCCAGCAGCCAAGATGACGCAAACGATCAGCCCCAGCATTTT
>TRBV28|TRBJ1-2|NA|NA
CASRPPGTNDYGYTF
TGTGCCAGCAGACCACCTGGGACAAACGACTATGGCTACACCTTC